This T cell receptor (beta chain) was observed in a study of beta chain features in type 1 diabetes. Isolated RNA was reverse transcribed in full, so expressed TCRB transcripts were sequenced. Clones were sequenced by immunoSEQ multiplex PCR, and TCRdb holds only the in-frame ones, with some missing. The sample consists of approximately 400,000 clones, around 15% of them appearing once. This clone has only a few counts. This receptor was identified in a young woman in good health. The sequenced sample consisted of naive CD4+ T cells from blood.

This CDR3 is CATGLYTGELFF. The CDR3 DNA is TGTGCCACCGGACTGTACACCGGGGAGCTGTTTTTT. The chain recombines TRBV19 with TRBJ2-2; a weak D match, TRBD2 (5 bases). The ends were cut back, 10 bases at V and 3 bases at J, with 9 bases in the middle. CDR1 is LNHDA and CDR2 is SQIVND in the germline V gene (reference sequence). This CDR3 is 12 amino acids long.